This passage covers 13 T cell receptor beta chains from one sample sequenced in a study of early T cells in non-severe SARS-CoV-2 infection. TCRdb reanalysed the 5' RACE reads using MiXCR and keeps one entry per CDR3 protein. Counted here are roughly 40,000 distinct CDR3 sequences, roughly 6% occurring once; the ten biggest clones make up approximately 13%. Sequences were obtained from whole blood. These receptors came from an adult who was a healthcare worker with PCR-confirmed SARS-CoV-2 infection or an uninfected control (not recorded which).

This clonotype was counted between two and nine times. This chain links TRBV11-2 with TRBJ2-5; 10 nucleotides agree with TRBD1. This CDR3 is built from 14 residues. The junction had 2 bases not matched to a gene; V was cut back by 3 bases and J by 4 bases. Germline loops: CDR1 SGHAT, CDR2 FQNNGV. The CDR3 loop reads CASSFDRGRETQYF. For the CDR3, the DNA is TGTGCCAGCAGCTTTGACAGGGGGCGAGAGACCCAGTACTTC.

This clonotype has a handful of counts. The chain employs TRBV11-2 and TRBJ2-1; TRBD2 agrees at 12 bases. The germline gives CDR1 SGHAT, CDR2 FQNNGV. Trimming took 4 bases from V and 7 from J; bases not matched to a gene: 8. CDR3 length: 16 amino acids. CDR3 coding DNA: TGTGCCAGCAGCTCAGCCCTAGCGGGGGGGCAAAATGAGCAGTTCTTC. Its translation is CASSSALAGGQNEQFF.

This clonotype has a count of ten or more. The gene calls are TRBV11-2 and TRBJ1-6, with D perhaps matching TRBD1 (6 bases). This CDR3 comprises 14 residues. Germline CDR1 is SGHAT and CDR2 is FQNNGV. V was trimmed by 0 bases and J by 11 bases, leaving 11 bases between them. The CDR3 DNA follows: TGTGCCAGCAGCTTAGAGGCAGGGGAGGCACCCCTCCACTTT. Protein product: CASSLEAGEAPLHF.

The chain has TRBV12-3 or TRBV12-4 and TRBJ2-7, with TRBD1 matching 8 bases. Losses at the gene ends were 3 bases for V and 3 bases for J; bases not matched to a gene: 10. The CDR3 has 16 amino acids. CDR3 sequence reads: CASSFPPRTGLYEQYF. Written as DNA, the CDR3 is TGTGCCAGCAGTTTCCCCCCGAGGACAGGGCTCTACGAGCAGTACTTC.

This clonotype was seen a handful of times. The chain couples TRBV27 to TRBJ2-7; 13 bases line up with TRBD2. The trim removed 5 bases at V and 7 bases at J, leaving 14 bases unmatched. Germline V CDR1 and CDR2: MNHEY, SMNVEV (reference sequence). The CDR3 is 17 residues long. This CDR3 reads CASSLRLAGGRTAEQYF. DNA of the CDR3: TGTGCCAGCAGTCTCCGACTAGCGGGGGGACGTACGGCTGAGCAGTACTTC.

In this sample, this clonotype turned up many times. J is TRBJ1-6 and V is TRBV6-5; D is ambiguous. The CDR3 consists of 14 residues. Germline V CDR1 and CDR2: MNHEY, SVGAGI. V dropped 5 bases and J dropped 13 bases, with 18 bases sitting between them. The CDR3 DNA sequence: TGTGCCAGCAGTATCGCGGCTTTGTTACTGCCCCTCCACTTT. Residues: CASSIAALLLPLHF.

As DNA, the CDR3 is TGTGCCAGCAGCTGGCGGGGTCACCCTAGGGAGACCCAGTACTTC. Its protein is CASSWRGHPRETQYF. V and J are TRBV14 and TRBJ2-5; a possible D gene is TRBD2 (6 bases). The ends were cut back, 5 bases at V and 5 bases at J, with 18 bases in the middle. CDR1 SGHDN and CDR2 FVKESK come from the germline V gene. The CDR3 is made up of 15 amino acids.

In its sample, this clonotype ranks as medium-sized. The V and J genes are TRBV28 and TRBJ2-7, with D unclear. V lost 2 bases and J lost 0, with 8 bases in between. Germline CDR1 and CDR2: MDHEN and SYDVKM. The CDR3 loop spans 14 amino acids. CDR3 loop: CASSLKTNSYEQYF. The CDR3 region has the DNA TGTGCCAGCAGTTTAAAAACTAACTCCTACGAGCAGTACTTC.

At least ten counts were recorded for this clonotype. This sequence joins TRBV29-1 and TRBJ2-7, with D uncertain. CDR3 length: 11 residues. Germline-derived CDR1 and CDR2 are SQVTM and ANQGSEA. The germline V and J ends were trimmed by 7 bases and 9 bases, with 16 bases remaining between them. The CDR3 nucleotides are TGCAGCGGCACGGATTTGGTCGGGCAGTACTTC. Translating it yields CSGTDLVGQYF.

This clonotype was observed at least ten times. This rearrangement joins TRBV12-3 or TRBV12-4 to TRBJ2-5; 9 bases are shared with TRBD1. The CDR3 totals 20 residues. V shed 7 bases and J 1 base; nucleotides not matched to a gene: 22. CDR3 sequence reads: CASTSLASFGTGISQETQYF. Written as DNA, the CDR3 is TGTGCCAGCACTTCTTTGGCCAGCTTCGGGACAGGGATTTCCCAAGAGACCCAGTACTTC.

The genes are TRBV5-6 and TRBJ2-1; 9 nucleotides agree with TRBD1. The germline gives CDR1 SGHDT, CDR2 YYEEEE. After removal of 5 bases from V and 0 bases from J, the junction contained 9 bases not matched to a gene. This CDR3 is 17 amino acids long. CDR3 amino acids: CASSAFGTGLSYNEQFF. The CDR3 DNA sequence: TGTGCCAGCAGTGCTTTTGGGACAGGGCTCTCCTACAATGAGCAGTTCTTC.

V usage is TRBV19 and J usage is TRBJ1-2; no definite D call. V was pared by 2 bases and J by 4 bases, with 8 bases between. Germline CDR1 LNHDA, CDR2 SQIVND (reference sequence). The CDR3 is made up of 13 amino acids. For the CDR3, the DNA is TGTGCCAGTAGTATATACTCAGGCTATGGCTACACCTTC. Translation: CASSIYSGYGYTF.

This clonotype was recorded many times. The DNA is left out, because the CDR3 cannot be placed on it with certainty; the CDR3 is given as TCRdb lists it. The chain uses TRBV10-3 and TRBJ1-6; the tabulated D call, TRBD1, remains unverified against the DNA. Germline-derived CDR1 and CDR2 are ENHRY and SYGVKD. The CDR3 spans 22 amino acids, including both terminal residues. CDR3 amino acids: CAISEPGVGTLGTGPFGRYRNF.